Here is one T cell receptor beta chain with its context. Its antigen is unknown. Patients with a history of autoimmune disease or on systemic immunosuppression were excluded. Cycle 7 day 1, cycle 4 day 1, and baseline were the timepoints at which blood was sampled. The repertoire was sequenced with immunoSEQ multiplex PCR; TCRdb's copy has only in-frame clones and lacks some. The repertoire holds 60,000 to 70,000 clones, with about 80% as singletons. CDR1 is SNHLY and CDR2 is FYNNEI in the germline V gene. The ends were cut back, 3 bases at V and 1 base at J, with 12 bases in the middle. The CDR3 totals 15 residues. The entry originates in a study of OX40 agonist ivuxolimab in advanced cancers. Whole-study findings and limits: The expanded peripheral T cells' antigen specificity was not determined. Blood T cells, both CD4+ and CD8+, expanded clonally by week 6 at 0.1 to 3.0 mg/kg.

The receptor was isolated from an adult with an advanced solid tumor such as melanoma, head and neck, liver or kidney cancer. The chain joins TRBV2 to TRBJ1-2; D uncertain. The sample here was CD4+ or CD8+ T cells sorted from blood, taken in a trial of the OX40 agonist ivuxolimab. The CDR3, as DNA: TGTGCCAGCAGTGATATTTGGGCCGGTAACTATGGCTACACCTTC. Translated: CASSDIWAGNYGYTF.